This TCR beta chain was identified in a study of shared clonotypes between healthy human individuals. Study-wide points: Genetic and exposure-history diversity was limited by the small donor number.

Clones were sequenced by immunoSEQ multiplex PCR, and TCRdb holds only the in-frame ones, with some missing. The table includes around 1.9 million clones, about 92% detected once. CD45RO-negative, CCR7-selected cells formed the naive CD8 fraction, which excluded terminally differentiated effector memory CD45RA+ cells. As to this clone: Its specificity is unknown.

This receptor was identified in a man aged 18 to 30 in good health. Some clones in this sample may be carry-over from other donors' samples. The sample was naive CD8+ T cells from PBMCs.

CDR3 DNA sequence: TGCAGCCTACATACTAGCTCCTACAATGAGCAGTTCTTC. Protein sequence: CSLHTSSYNEQFF. The V gene is TRBV29-1, the J gene TRBJ2-1; the D gene is possibly TRBD2 (5 bases). CDR1 and CDR2 (germline): SQVTM, ANQGSEA. The CDR3 runs to 13 residues. Deletions cut 8 bases from V and 0 bases from J, with 11 bases between.